This TCR beta chain was captured in a study of patients and donors after allogeneic stem cell transplantation. The V and J ends lost 5 bases and 5 bases respectively, with 21 bases between them. The CDR3 totals 16 residues. The germline CDR1 and CDR2 sequences are PRHDT and FYEKMQ (reference sequence). In TCRdb, the RT-PCR reads were re-called with MiXCR into one record per CDR3 protein. Here the sample spans about 87,000 distinct CDR3 sequences, just under 5% being singletons. The sample holds many counts of this clonotype. Sequenced sample: blood, either unsorted or a sorted T cell fraction (not recorded which). This TCR was sampled from a human donor who was either an allogeneic HSCT recipient or a stem cell or donor lymphocyte infusion donor (not recorded which). It is not recorded whose cells these are; they may come from a transplant donor. The chain uses TRBV13 and TRBJ1-2, with D unresolved. The CDR3 spells CASSPPPGPPPYGYTF. The DNA for the CDR3 is TGTGCCAGCAGCCCTCCTCCGGGTCCTCCTCCTTATGGCTACACCTTC.